These T cell receptor beta chains were read from a single sample in a study of blood T cells in healthy people across ages. TCRdb fed the 5' RACE reads into MiXCR, producing one record per CDR3 protein. The sample contains roughly 1.9 million distinct CDR3 sequences, about two fifths of which appear only once. Sequencing used blood. These receptors all come from a human donor in good health. Both conserved end residues are part of each CDR3. Each record gives: D gene, clone size, V gene, J gene, CDR3 DNA, CDR3 protein. A D gene is named only where the DNA matches it firmly. The size field is filled for only some rows; it gives once, few, many or a size class.

>TRBD1|many|TRBV29-1|TRBJ2-7
TGCAGCGTTGAAGTGATTCGAGGGACAGGGGGCTACGAGCAGTACTTC
CSVEVIRGTGGYEQYF
>-|few|TRBV12-3/TRBV12-4|TRBJ1-1
TGTGCCAGCAGTTCCGGTCGGGCAGGGCTCTTCGTCGCTTTCTTT
CASSSGRAGLFVAFF
>-|-|TRBV10-3|TRBJ1-5
TGTGCCATCAGTGATAGGGATGGACAGCCCCAGCATTTT
CAISDRDGQPQHF
>-|-|TRBV18|TRBJ2-7
TGTGCCAGCTCACCGGGGGGCTTAAACCGGGGCGAGCAGTACTTC
CASSPGGLNRGEQYF
>TRBD1|-|TRBV29-1|TRBJ2-2
TGCAGCGTTGCCCAACAGGGGGCAGGCACCGGGGAGCTGTTTTTT
CSVAQQGAGTGELFF
>TRBD2|few|TRBV27|TRBJ2-5
TGTGCCAGCAGTTTGAGGAGCGGGGGACCAGAGACCCAGTACTTC
CASSLRSGGPETQYF
>TRBD1|-|TRBV15|TRBJ2-7
TGTGCCACCAGCACTAGACAGGGTAAGGACGAGCAGTACTTC
CATSTRQGKDEQYF
>TRBD2|-|TRBV7-9|TRBJ2-4
TGTGCCAGCAGCCGGGGACTAGCGGGGGTACCCTACAATGAGCAGTACTTC
CASSRGLAGVPYNEQYF
>TRBD2|few|TRBV7-2|TRBJ2-3
TGTGCCAGCAGCCCCCACCTAGCGGGGGGGCCTATAGATACGCAGTATTTT
CASSPHLAGGPIDTQYF
>TRBD1|-|TRBV7-2|TRBJ1-1
TGTGCCAGCAGTTTAGCAGGGGGGAGGACTGAAGCTTTCTTT
CASSLAGGRTEAFF
>-|-|TRBV4-3|TRBJ1-2
TGCGCCAGCAGCCAAGCTTACGACGGTACTAACTATGGCTACACCTTC
CASSQAYDGTNYGYTF
>-|-|TRBV9|TRBJ1-1
TGTGCCAGCAGCCCCGAGGGGAGCGCGAACACTGAAGCTTTCTTT
CASSPEGSANTEAFF
>-|-|TRBV6-1|TRBJ2-7
TGTGCCAGCAGTGTCAGGGGTTTTCTATACGAGCAGTACTTC
CASSVRGFLYEQYF
>-|-|TRBV5-1|TRBJ1-6
TGCGCCAGCAGCACCGGCCGGGGTAATAATTCACCCCTCCACTTT
CASSTGRGNNSPLHF
>-|-|TRBV2|TRBJ2-3
TGTGCCAGCAGGGGCAGCATTTACACAGATACGCAGTATTTT
CASRGSIYTDTQYF
>-|once|TRBV20-1|TRBJ1-2
TGCAGTGCGCCATGGGCTAACTATGGCTACACCTTC
CSAPWANYGYTF
>TRBD1|-|TRBV12-3/TRBV12-4|TRBJ1-2
TGTGCCAGCAATCCGGGACAGGGGTTCTTCGGCTACACCTTC
CASNPGQGFFGYTF
>-|few|TRBV7-9|TRBJ2-1
TGTGCGCTACAGTGGGTTCGCTCCTACAATGAGCAGTTCTTC
CALQWVRSYNEQFF
>-|few|TRBV6-6|TRBJ2-3
TGTGCCAGCACCTCGAAAGGGACTCTCACAGATACGCAGTATTTT
CASTSKGTLTDTQYF
>-|few|TRBV4-1|TRBJ1-2
TGCGCCAGCAGCCAAGAAAATGGCCTTGGCTACACCTTC
CASSQENGLGYTF
>-|-|TRBV24-1|TRBJ2-1
TGTGCCACCAGTGATTGGTCCAGGGGCAATGAGCAGTTCTTC
CATSDWSRGNEQFF
>-|few|TRBV4-3|TRBJ2-1
TGCGCCAGCAGCCACAGACACGGCCTGGGGGAGCAGTTCTTC
CASSHRHGLGEQFF
>TRBD1|few|TRBV29-1|TRBJ1-2
TGCAGCGTTGAAGGGACAGGGTATCATGGCTACACCTTC
CSVEGTGYHGYTF
>-|few|TRBV12-5|TRBJ1-5
TGTGCTAGTGGTTTGATTGTCGGGGCAGGGTTACATCTTGGGCCCCAGCATTTT
CASGLIVGAGLHLGPQHF
>-|few|TRBV7-2|TRBJ2-1
TGTGCCAGCAGCGTTAGCGGCGGACTTAACAATGAGCAGTTCTTC
CASSVSGGLNNEQFF
>-|-|TRBV12-3/TRBV12-4|TRBJ2-3
TGTGCCAGCAGTTTGGGGGGATTGAGTGCAGATACGCAGTATTTT
CASSLGGLSADTQYF
>-|-|TRBV27|TRBJ1-6
TGTGCCAGCACCCCTATCGCAGCCCTCGGGTCTTCACCCCTCCACTTT
CASTPIAALGSSPLHF
>-|-|TRBV7-2|TRBJ2-1
TGTGCCAGCAGCTCCAGTGGGGGGAAGCAGTTCTTC
CASSSSGGKQFF
>-|few|TRBV5-6|TRBJ1-4
TGTGCCAGCAGCTTTTTGGTCAATGAAAAACTGTTTTTT
CASSFLVNEKLFF